Below, one T cell receptor (beta chain) is given with its context. The V end was cut by 4 bases, the J end by 0 bases, with 9 bases between. Germline V gene sequence: CDR1 ENHRY, CDR2 SYGVKD. CDR3 size: 14 residues. This specimen comes from a study of blood T cell repertoires in COVID-19. The wider study: Sites in the United States, Italy and Spain provided acute and convalescent COVID-19 samples.

Assay: immunoSEQ multiplex PCR; the TCRdb copy retains only in-frame clones and omits some. The sample consists of roughly 100,000 clones, around 89% of them appearing once. Sequenced sample: peripheral blood. This receptor was taken from an older woman with acute or convalescent COVID-19. V usage is TRBV10-3 and J usage is TRBJ1-1; D is perhaps TRBD1 (6 bases). CDR3 region: CAISAGHLNTEAFF. CDR3 bases: TGTGCCATCAGTGCGGGACATTTGAACACTGAAGCTTTCTTT.